This T cell receptor beta chain was recovered during a study of T cell changes during pregnancy in multiple sclerosis (dated 2019 in TCRdb). General notes on the study: The study examined how the T cell repertoire changed over the course of pregnancy in women with multiple sclerosis.

Trimmed from V: 5 bases; trimmed from J: 4 bases; junction bases lacking a gene match: 4. Via the germline V gene, CDR1 is SGHTA and CDR2 FQGNSA. The CDR3, cysteine through phenylalanine, is 13 amino acids long. Only the CDR3 DNA is retained, 39 bases long and in frame from the first base. The receptor library was made with the immunoSEQ multiplex PCR assay. Here the immuneACCESS table is served through TCRdb, limited to in-frame sequences with V and J called. Missing clones are a known gap in these copies; in checked studies unresolved V genes cover under half, and the rest lacks a known reason. In all, the sample holds tens of thousands of clones, and more than 90% of those were seen once. The top ten clones comprise over 0.35% of the sample. Remarks on this clone: Its antigen is not yet known. No base quality values were provided; no much bigger clone lies one nucleotide off.

The receptor chain draws on TRBV7-2 and TRBJ2-7; TRBD2 aligns with 8 central bases. Sequencing was performed on CD4+ T cells from peripheral blood mononuclear cells, taken in the second trimester of pregnancy. The sequence was obtained from a female donor in good health, enrolled as a control in a pregnancy study. The CDR3 protein sequence reads: CASSPRGGYEQYF. The DNA is TGTGCCAGCAGCCCTCGGGGGGGTTACGAGCAGTACTTC.